The sequence of this TCR beta chain was determined in a study of T-cell memory formation after mild COVID-19. At the level of the study: The two donors had largely donor-specific TCR clusters.

5'RACE with constant-segment primers yielded barcoded, UMI-tagged TCR alpha and TCR beta cDNA libraries. TCRdb reprocessed the 5' RACE reads via MiXCR and lists one record per CDR3 protein. This table has 100,000 to 150,000 distinct CDR3 sequences, approximately 17% appearing once. In its sample, this clonotype was seen many times. What it binds is not known. Trimming cost V 5 bases and J 4 bases, with 9 bases left between them. The CDR3 sequence is 13 residues long. Study-level results: Among contracting clones, CD4+ were mainly CM/EM and CD8+ enriched in EMRA. The study found balanced CD4/CD8 in clones contracting day 15 to 85 and a CD4+ lean in later expanders.

V gene TRBV12-3 or TRBV12-4 combines with J gene TRBJ2-1; D remains ambiguous. Specimen: PBMCs or a T cell subset sorted from them (not recorded which). The sequence derives from a man between 18 and 35 years old who had mild COVID-19 (a few samples of this study predate the infection). Cell type and time point are not known. The CDR3 DNA is TGTGCCAGCAGTCTGCAGCTATACAATGAGCAGTTCTTC. Encoded protein: CASSLQLYNEQFF.